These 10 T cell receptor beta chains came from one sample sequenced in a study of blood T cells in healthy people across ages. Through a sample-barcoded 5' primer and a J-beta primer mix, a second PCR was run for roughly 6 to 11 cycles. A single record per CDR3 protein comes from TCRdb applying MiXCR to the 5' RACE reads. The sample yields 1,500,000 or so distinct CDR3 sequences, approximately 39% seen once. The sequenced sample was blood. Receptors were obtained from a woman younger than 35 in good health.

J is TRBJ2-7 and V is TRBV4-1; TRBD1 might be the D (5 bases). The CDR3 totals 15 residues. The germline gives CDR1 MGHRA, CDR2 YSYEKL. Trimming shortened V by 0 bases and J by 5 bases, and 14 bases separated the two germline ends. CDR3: CASSQETGRVNEQYF. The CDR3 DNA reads TGCGCCAGCAGCCAAGAGACGGGCAGGGTAAACGAGCAGTACTTC.

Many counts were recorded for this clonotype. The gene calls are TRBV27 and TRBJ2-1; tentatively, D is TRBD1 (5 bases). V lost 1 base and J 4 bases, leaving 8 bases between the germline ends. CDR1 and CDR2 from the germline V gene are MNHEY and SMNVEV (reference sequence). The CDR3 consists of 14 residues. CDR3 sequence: CASSLLAGYNEQFF. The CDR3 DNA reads TGTGCCAGCAGTTTATTGGCAGGGTACAATGAGCAGTTCTTC.

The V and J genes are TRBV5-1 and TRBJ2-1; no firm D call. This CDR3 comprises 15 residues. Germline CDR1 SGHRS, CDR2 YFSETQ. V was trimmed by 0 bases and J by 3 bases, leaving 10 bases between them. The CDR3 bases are TGCGCCAGCAGCTTGGTTACGCTGGACTACAATGAGCAGTTCTTC. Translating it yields CASSLVTLDYNEQFF. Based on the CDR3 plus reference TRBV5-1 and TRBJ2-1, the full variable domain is KAGVTQTPRYLIKTRGQQVTLSCSPISGHRSVSWYQQTPGQGLQFLFEYFSETQRNKGNFPGRFSGRQFSNSRSEMNVSTLELGDSALYLCASSLVTLDYNEQFFGPGTRLTVL.

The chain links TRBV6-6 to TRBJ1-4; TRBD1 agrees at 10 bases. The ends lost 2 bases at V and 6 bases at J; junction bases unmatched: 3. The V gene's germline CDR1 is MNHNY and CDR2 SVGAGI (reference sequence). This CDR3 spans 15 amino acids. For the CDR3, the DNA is TGTGCCAGCAGTTACCCGACAGGGGGCCATGAAAAACTGTTTTTT. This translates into CASSYPTGGHEKLFF.

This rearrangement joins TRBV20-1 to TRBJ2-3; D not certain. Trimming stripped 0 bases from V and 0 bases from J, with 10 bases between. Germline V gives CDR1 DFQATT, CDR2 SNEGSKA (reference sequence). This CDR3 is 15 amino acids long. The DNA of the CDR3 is TGCAGTGCTAGAGATCGAACGGGTAGCACAGATACGCAGTATTTT. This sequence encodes CSARDRTGSTDTQYF.

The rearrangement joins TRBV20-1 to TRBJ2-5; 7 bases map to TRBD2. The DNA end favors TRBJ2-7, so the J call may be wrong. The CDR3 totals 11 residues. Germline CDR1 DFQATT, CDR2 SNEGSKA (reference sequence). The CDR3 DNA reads TGCAGTGCCACAGCGGGGTACGAGCAGTACTTC. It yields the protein CSATAGYEQYF.

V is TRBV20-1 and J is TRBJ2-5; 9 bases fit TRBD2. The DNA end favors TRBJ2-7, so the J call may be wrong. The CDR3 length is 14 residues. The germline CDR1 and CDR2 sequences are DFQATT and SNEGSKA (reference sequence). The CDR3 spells CSATPGLAGYEQYF. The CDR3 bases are TGCAGTGCTACCCCGGGACTAGCAGGCTACGAGCAGTACTTC.

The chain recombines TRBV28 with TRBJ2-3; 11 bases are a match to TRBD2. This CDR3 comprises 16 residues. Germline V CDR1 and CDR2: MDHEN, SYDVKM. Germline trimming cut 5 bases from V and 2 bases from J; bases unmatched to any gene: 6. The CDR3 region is CASSPRLAGITDTQYF. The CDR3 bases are TGTGCCAGCAGTCCACGACTAGCGGGGATCACAGATACGCAGTATTTT. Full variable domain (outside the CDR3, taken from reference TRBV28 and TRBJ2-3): DVKVTQSSRYLVKRTGEKVFLECVQDMDHENMFWYRQDPGLGLRLIYFSYDVKMKEKGDIPEGYSVSREKKERFSLILESASTNQTSMYLCASSPRLAGITDTQYFGPGTRLTVL.

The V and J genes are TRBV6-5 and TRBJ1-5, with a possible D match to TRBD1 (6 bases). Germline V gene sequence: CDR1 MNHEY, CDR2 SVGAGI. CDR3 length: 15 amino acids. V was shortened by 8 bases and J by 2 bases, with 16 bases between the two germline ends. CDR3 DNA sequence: TGTGCCAGCGCCCCCGGGACATCGGGCAATCAGCCCCAGCATTTT. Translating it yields CASAPGTSGNQPQHF.

CDR3: CASGLSYSGANVLTF. The CDR3, as DNA: TGTGCTAGTGGTCTCAGCTACTCTGGGGCCAACGTCCTGACTTTC. The V call is TRBV12-5, the J call TRBJ2-6; D is unresolved. The germline gives CDR1 LGHNT, CDR2 FRNRAP. V lost 5 bases and J lost 0, with 8 bases in between. This CDR3 is built from 15 residues.